Below, one TCR beta chain is given with its context. The V gene lost 3 bases and the J gene lost 8 bases, with 20 bases spanning the gap. The CDR3 is 16 residues long. Germline values: CDR1 SGHDT, CDR2 YYEEEE. This record comes from a study of blood T cell repertoires in COVID-19. Study-wide background: The United States, Italy and Spain provided the acute and convalescent COVID-19 samples. T cells, B-cell-depleted T cells, or PBMCs supplied cDNA or gDNA.

Original methodology: It was from reference gene primer amplification that nucleated cell counts were estimated. Only in-frame clones appear in the TCRdb table, and some are missing; sequencing was by immunoSEQ multiplex PCR. V and J calls and clone size are given by that table; D and trimming were obtained from the DNA. The sample shows some 300,000 clones, about nine tenths of them seen only once. The rearrangement uses TRBV5-6 and TRBJ1-4; D is possibly TRBD1 (6 bases). Sample: peripheral blood. This clonotype originated in a young man with active or convalescent COVID-19. CDR3 DNA: TGTGCCAGCAGCTACCTCGCGAGGGGGTATGGGGAAAAACTGTTTTTT. The encoded protein is CASSYLARGYGEKLFF.